This entry concerns a single TCR beta chain. Produced via immunoSEQ multiplex PCR; TCRdb's table is partial and in-frame only. The top ten hold about 5% of the sample, which has 85,000 to 95,000 clones, nearly 90% seen once. This specimen belongs to a study of blood T cell repertoires in COVID-19. Trimming removed 3 bases from V and 2 bases from J; junction bases left unmatched: 8. The CDR3 sequence is 16 residues long. The germline gives CDR1 DFQATT, CDR2 SNEGSKA (reference sequence). The sequence derives from a woman at least 80 years old with active COVID-19. Sequencing input: peripheral blood. V and J are TRBV20-1 and TRBJ2-3; TRBD2 matches 10 bases. CDR3 DNA: TGCAGTGCTAGTAAGGGACTAGCGTCGAACACAGATACGCAGTATTTT. Translation: CSASKGLASNTDTQYF.